This T cell receptor (beta chain) is drawn from a study of blood T cell repertoires in COVID-19. Libraries were prepared by immunoSEQ multiplex PCR; TCRdb keeps only in-frame clonotypes and omits some of them. The sample has fewer than 90,000 clones, approximately 88% seen once. Germline-derived CDR1 and CDR2 are MGHDK and SYGVNS. V dropped 3 bases and J dropped 3; count of bases not matched to a gene: 5. The CDR3 is made up of 15 amino acids. The chain is built from TRBV25-1 and TRBJ2-1, with TRBD1 identical over 7 bases. The sequence was obtained from a human donor in a cohort sampled during active COVID-19. Sequenced: peripheral blood. CDR3 residues: CASSDDRASYNEQFF. The CDR3 nucleotides are TGTGCCAGCAGTGATGACAGGGCAAGCTACAATGAGCAGTTCTTC. The whole variable domain, filled in from reference TRBV25-1 and TRBJ2-1, reads EADIYQTPRYLVIGTGKKITLECSQTMGHDKMYWYQQDPGMELHLIHYSYGVNSTEKGDLSSESTVSRIRTEHFPLTLESARPSHTSQYLCASSDDRASYNEQFFGPGTRLTVL.